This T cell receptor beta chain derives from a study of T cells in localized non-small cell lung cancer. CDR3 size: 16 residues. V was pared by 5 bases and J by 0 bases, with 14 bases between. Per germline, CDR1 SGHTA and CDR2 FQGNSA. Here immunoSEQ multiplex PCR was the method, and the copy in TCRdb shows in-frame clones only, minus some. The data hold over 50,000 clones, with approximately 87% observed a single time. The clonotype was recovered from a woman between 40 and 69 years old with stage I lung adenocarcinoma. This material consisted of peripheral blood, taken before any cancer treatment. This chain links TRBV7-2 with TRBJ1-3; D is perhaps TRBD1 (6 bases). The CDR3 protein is CASSPRQASSGNTIYF. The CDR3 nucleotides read TGTGCCAGCAGCCCCCGACAGGCGAGCTCTGGAAACACCATATATTTT.